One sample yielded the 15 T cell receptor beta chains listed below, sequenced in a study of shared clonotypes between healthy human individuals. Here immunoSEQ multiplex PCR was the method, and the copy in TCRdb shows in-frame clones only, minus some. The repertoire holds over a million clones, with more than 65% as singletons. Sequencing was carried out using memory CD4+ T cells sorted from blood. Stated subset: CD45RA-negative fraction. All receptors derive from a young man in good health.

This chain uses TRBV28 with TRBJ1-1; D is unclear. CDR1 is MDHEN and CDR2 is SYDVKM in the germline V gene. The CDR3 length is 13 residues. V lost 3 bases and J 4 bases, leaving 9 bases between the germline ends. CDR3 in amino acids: CASSFPGFTEAFF. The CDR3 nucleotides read TGTGCCAGCAGTTTCCCGGGTTTCACTGAAGCTTTCTTT.

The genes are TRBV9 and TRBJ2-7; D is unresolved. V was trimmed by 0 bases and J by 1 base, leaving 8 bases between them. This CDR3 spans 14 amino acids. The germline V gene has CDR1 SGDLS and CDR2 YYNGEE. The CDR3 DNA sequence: TGTGCCAGCAGCGTAGATGTAGCATCCTACGAGCAGTACTTC. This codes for CASSVDVASYEQYF.

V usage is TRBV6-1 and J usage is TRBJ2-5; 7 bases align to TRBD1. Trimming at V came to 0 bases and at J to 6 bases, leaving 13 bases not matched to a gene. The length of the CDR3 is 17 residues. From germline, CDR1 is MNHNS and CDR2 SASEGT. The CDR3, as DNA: TGTGCCAGCAGTGAAGCGCCACCGACAGGGTTGGGGAAGACCCAGTACTTC. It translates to CASSEAPPTGLGKTQYF.

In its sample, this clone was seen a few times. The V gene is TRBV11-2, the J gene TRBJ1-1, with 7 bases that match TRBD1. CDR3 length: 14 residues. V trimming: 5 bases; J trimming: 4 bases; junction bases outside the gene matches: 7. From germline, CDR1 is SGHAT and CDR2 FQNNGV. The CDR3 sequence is CASSGTAKGTEAFF. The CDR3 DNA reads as TGTGCCAGCAGCGGGACAGCGAAGGGCACTGAAGCTTTCTTT.

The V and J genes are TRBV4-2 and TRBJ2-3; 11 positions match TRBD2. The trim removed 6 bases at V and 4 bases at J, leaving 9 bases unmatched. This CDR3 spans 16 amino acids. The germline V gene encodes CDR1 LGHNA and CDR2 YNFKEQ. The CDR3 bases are TGTGCCAGCAGTATACTAGCGGGGGCCCTCGCAGATACGCAGTATTTT. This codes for CASSILAGALADTQYF.

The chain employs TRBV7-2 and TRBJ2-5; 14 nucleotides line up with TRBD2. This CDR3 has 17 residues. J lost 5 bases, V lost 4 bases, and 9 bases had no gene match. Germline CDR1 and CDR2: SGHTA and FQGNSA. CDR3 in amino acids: CASSSGLAGGGGETQYF. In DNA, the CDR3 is TGTGCCAGCAGCTCCGGACTAGCGGGAGGCGGGGGGGAGACCCAGTACTTC.

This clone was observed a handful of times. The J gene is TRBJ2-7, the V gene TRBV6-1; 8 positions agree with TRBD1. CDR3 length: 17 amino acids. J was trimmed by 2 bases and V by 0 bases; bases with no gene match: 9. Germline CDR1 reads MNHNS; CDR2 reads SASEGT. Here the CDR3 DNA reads TGTGCCAGCAGTGAAGCGTGGACAGGGAGGCTCGCCTACGAGCAGTACTTC. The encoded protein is CASSEAWTGRLAYEQYF.

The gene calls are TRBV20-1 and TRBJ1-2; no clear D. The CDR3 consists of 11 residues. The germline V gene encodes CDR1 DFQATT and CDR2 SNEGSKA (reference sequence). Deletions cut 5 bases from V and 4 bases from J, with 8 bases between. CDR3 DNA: TGCAGTGCTTTGAGCCCCTATGGCTACACCTTC. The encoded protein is CSALSPYGYTF.

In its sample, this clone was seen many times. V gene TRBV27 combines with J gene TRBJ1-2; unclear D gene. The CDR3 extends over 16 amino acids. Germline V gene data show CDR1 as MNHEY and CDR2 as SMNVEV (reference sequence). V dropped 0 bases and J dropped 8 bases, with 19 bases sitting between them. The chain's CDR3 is CASSLSMVGRLGGYTF. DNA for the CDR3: TGTGCCAGCAGTTTATCGATGGTGGGCCGCCTTGGGGGCTACACCTTC.

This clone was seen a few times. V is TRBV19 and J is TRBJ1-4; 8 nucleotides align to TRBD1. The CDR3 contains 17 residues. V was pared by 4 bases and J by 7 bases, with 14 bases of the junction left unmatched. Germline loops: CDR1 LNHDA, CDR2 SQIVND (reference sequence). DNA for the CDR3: TGTGCCAGTAGTACGTCAGTGCGACAGGGGATAGGTGAAAAACTGTTTTTT. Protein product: CASSTSVRQGIGEKLFF.

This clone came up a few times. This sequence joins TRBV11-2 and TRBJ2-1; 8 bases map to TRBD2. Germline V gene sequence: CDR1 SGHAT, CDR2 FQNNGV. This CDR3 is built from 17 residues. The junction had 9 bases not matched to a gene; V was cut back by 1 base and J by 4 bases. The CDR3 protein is CASSLGGASGFYNEQFF. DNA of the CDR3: TGTGCCAGCAGCTTAGGGGGGGCTAGCGGGTTTTACAATGAGCAGTTCTTC.

The CDR3 here is CAWSPLAGAETQYF. The CDR3 DNA reads as TGTGCCTGGAGTCCCCTAGCGGGAGCAGAGACCCAGTACTTC. The genes are TRBV30 and TRBJ2-5; 10 bases fit TRBD2. Germline-derived CDR1 and CDR2 are GTSNPN and SVGIG (reference sequence). The CDR3 runs 14 residues. Trimming took 2 bases from V and 4 from J; bases not matched to a gene: 4.

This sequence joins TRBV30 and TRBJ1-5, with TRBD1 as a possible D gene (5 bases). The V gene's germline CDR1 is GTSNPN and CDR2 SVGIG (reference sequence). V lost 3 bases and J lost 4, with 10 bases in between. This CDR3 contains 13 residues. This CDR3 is CAWRGGANQPQHF. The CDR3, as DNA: TGTGCCTGGAGAGGCGGGGCTAATCAGCCCCAGCATTTT. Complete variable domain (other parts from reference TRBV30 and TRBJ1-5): SQTIHQWPATLVQPVGSPLSLECTVEGTSNPNLYWYRQAAGRGLQLLFYSVGIGQISSEVPQNLSASRPQDRQFILSSKKLLLSDSGFYLCAWRGGANQPQHFGDGTRLSIL.

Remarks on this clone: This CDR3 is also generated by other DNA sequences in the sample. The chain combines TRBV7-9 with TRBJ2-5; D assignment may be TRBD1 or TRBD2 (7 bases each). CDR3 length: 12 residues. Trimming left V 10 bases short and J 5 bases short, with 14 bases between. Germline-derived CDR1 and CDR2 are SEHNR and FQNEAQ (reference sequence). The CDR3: CAIGGGQETQYF. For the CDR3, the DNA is TGTGCCATCGGCGGGGGACAGGAGACCCAGTACTTC.

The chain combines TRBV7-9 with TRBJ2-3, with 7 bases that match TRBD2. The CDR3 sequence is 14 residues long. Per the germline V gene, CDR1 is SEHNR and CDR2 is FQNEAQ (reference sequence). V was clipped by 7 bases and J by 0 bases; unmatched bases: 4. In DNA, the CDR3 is TGTGCCAGCACCGGGGGGTCTAGCACAGATACGCAGTATTTT. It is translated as CASTGGSSTDTQYF.